This entry is about one T cell receptor (beta chain). Its target is not known. The data derive from a study of CXCR3-negative and CXCR3-positive naive CD8 T cells. Study information: A total of roughly 140 million TRB reads was generated, with about 1.5 +/- 0.3 million per library. Study-level results: TRB CDR3s were more hydrophobic in CXCR3-positive than in CXCR3-negative naive cells. High diversity, comparable across both naive subsets, contrasted with much lower diversity in memory CD8+ cells.

The CDR3 extends over 14 amino acids. In germline, CDR1 is SQVTM, CDR2 ANQGSEA. The TRB libraries of cDNA were built by UMI-labeled 5' RACE. TCRdb reprocessed the 5' RACE reads and keeps a single row for each CDR3 protein, giving no DNA. The sample holds approximately 83,000 distinct CDR3 sequences. Phenotypically, naive CD8+ T cells corresponded to CD45RO-CCR7+CD27+CD95-. The specimen sequenced was naive CXCR3- CD8+ T cells from blood. Described subset: CD45RO-CCR7+CD27+CD95- naive CD8+ T cells lacking CXCR3 (TNR3-). This clonotype was sampled from a human donor in good health. Some clones in this sample may be carry-over from other donors' samples. The chain has TRBV29-1 and TRBJ2-5; TCRdb outputs TRBD1, but without DNA this stays unchecked. The CDR3 region is CSVEGAEIGETQYF. The variable domain in full, with the rest retrieved from reference TRBV29-1 and TRBJ2-5, is SAVISQKPSRDICQRGTSLTIQCQVDSQVTMMFWYRQQPGQSLTLIATANQGSEATYESGFVIDKFPISRPNLTFSTLTVSNMSPEDSSIYLCSVEGAEIGETQYFGPGTRLLVL.